This T cell receptor (beta chain) was documented in a study of T cell repertoires in cytomegalovirus infection. The sample holds a few counts of this clonotype. TCRdb re-analysed the reads in MiXCR, keeping a single row per CDR3 protein. The sample has some 180,000 distinct CDR3 sequences, about a sixth seen once. CDR1 and CDR2 (germline): LNHNV, YYDKDF (reference sequence). The CDR3 covers 17 residues. With 5 bases clipped from V and 9 bases from J, the junction kept 17 bases outside the gene matches. The sequence was collected from a human donor in good health (CMV status not recorded). Some clones in this sample may be carry-over from other donors' samples. The chain is built from TRBV15 and TRBJ2-1; TRBD2 matches 9 bases. The sample was CD8+ T cells from PBMCs. The CDR3 sequence: CATSGHRPRGGAGEQFF. The DNA of the CDR3 is TGTGCCACCAGCGGACATAGGCCTCGCGGGGGGGCTGGTGAGCAGTTCTTC.